The rows below give T cell receptor beta chains drawn from one sample of a study of blood T cell repertoires in COVID-19. TCRdb's table, derived via immunoSEQ multiplex PCR, lists solely in-frame clones and lacks some. Of approximately 270,000 clones detected, approximately 89% appear once; the ten largest clones hold about 5.9%. The specimen sequenced was peripheral blood. Receptors were obtained from a woman aged 25-40 years with COVID-19, enrolled during active disease. The CDR3 runs from the conserved cysteine through the conserved F or W. D genes are given only for firm matches. The size of a clone is reported for some rows only, either as once, few or many, or as a class for expanded clones.

>TRBD1|.|TRBV6-5|TRBJ1-5
CASFPGGSEQPQHF
TGTGCCAGCTTTCCAGGGGGTTCTGAACAGCCCCAGCATTTT
>.|.|TRBV28|TRBJ1-1
CASSSGGGDTEAFF
TGTGCCAGCAGTTCGGGCGGGGGGGACACTGAAGCTTTCTTT
>TRBD2|once|TRBV7-9|TRBJ2-1
CASSYSSGGSYNEQFF
TGTGCCAGCAGCTACAGTAGCGGGGGATCCTACAATGAGCAGTTCTTC
>TRBD1|.|TRBV5-4|TRBJ2-3
CASSPSNRGSTDTQYF
TGTGCCAGCAGCCCATCCAACAGGGGGAGCACAGATACGCAGTATTTT
>TRBD2|.|TRBV5-1|TRBJ2-3
CASSFQRGGTDTQYF
TGCGCCAGCAGCTTTCAGCGGGGCGGGACAGATACGCAGTATTTT
>TRBD1|.|TRBV11-2|TRBJ1-6
CASTRQGLYNSPLHF
TGTGCCAGCACTCGACAGGGCCTTTATAATTCACCCCTCCACTTT
>TRBD1|few|TRBV10-3|TRBJ2-2
CAIGTDNTGELFF
TGTGCCATCGGGACAGATAACACCGGGGAGCTGTTTTTT
>TRBD1|.|TRBV5-6|TRBJ1-2
CASSSLQGAVRYGYTF
TGTGCCAGCAGCTCCCTCCAGGGGGCGGTTAGATATGGCTACACCTTC
>.|.|TRBV2|TRBJ1-2
CASSRTGYTF
TGTGCCAGCAGTAGGACAGGCTACACCTTC
>TRBD1|few|TRBV3-1/TRBV3-2|TRBJ1-1
CASSHVGQGGNQPNTEAFF
TGTGCCAGCAGCCATGTTGGACAGGGTGGGAACCAACCGAACACTGAAGCTTTCTTT
>TRBD2|.|TRBV7-2|TRBJ2-1
CASSSTSGGYNEQFF
TGTGCCAGCAGCTCGACTAGCGGGGGTTACAATGAGCAGTTCTTC
>.|.|TRBV11-2|TRBJ2-5
CASSLGAQETQYF
TGTGCCAGCAGCTTAGGGGCACAGGAGACCCAGTACTTC
>.|once|TRBV5-1|TRBJ1-5
CAPLGQGGQPQHF
TGCGCCCCCCTCGGGCAGGGTGGTCAGCCCCAGCATTTT
>TRBD1|.|TRBV7-2|TRBJ1-4
CASSSTGQATNEKLFF
TGTGCCAGCAGCTCCACAGGACAGGCAACTAATGAAAAACTGTTTTTT
>TRBD1|.|TRBV7-2|TRBJ1-1
CASSPQGGLTEAFF
TGTGCCAGCAGCCCGCAGGGGGGCCTCACTGAAGCTTTCTTT
>TRBD1|once|TRBV7-9|TRBJ1-5
CASSNRGDQPQHF
TGTGCCAGCAGCAACAGGGGGGATCAGCCCCAGCATTTT
>TRBD2|.|TRBV29-1|TRBJ2-5
CSAPREGGETQYF
TGCAGCGCCCCCCGGGAGGGCGGCGAGACCCAGTACTTC
>TRBD2|.|TRBV6-2/TRBV6-3|TRBJ2-2
CASSYILAGGPSDTGELFF
TGTGCCAGCAGTTATATTCTAGCGGGAGGGCCGAGTGACACCGGGGAGCTGTTTTTT
>TRBD1|.|TRBV11-2|TRBJ1-3
CASSRVQGASGNTIYF
TGTGCCAGCAGCCGGGTTCAGGGGGCTTCGGGAAACACCATATATTTT
>TRBD2|.|TRBV27|TRBJ2-2
CASTPLRTSGSTGELFF
TGTGCCAGCACCCCCCTTCGGACTAGCGGGTCCACCGGGGAGCTGTTTTTT
>TRBD2|.|TRBV27|TRBJ2-3
CASSPLPTAGGTDTQYF
TGTGCCAGCAGTCCCCTCCCCACAGCGGGGGGCACAGATACGCAGTATTTT
>.|.|TRBV6-5|TRBJ1-6
CASTRDQGGDSPLHF
TGTGCCAGCACCCGAGACCAGGGCGGGGATTCACCCCTCCACTTT